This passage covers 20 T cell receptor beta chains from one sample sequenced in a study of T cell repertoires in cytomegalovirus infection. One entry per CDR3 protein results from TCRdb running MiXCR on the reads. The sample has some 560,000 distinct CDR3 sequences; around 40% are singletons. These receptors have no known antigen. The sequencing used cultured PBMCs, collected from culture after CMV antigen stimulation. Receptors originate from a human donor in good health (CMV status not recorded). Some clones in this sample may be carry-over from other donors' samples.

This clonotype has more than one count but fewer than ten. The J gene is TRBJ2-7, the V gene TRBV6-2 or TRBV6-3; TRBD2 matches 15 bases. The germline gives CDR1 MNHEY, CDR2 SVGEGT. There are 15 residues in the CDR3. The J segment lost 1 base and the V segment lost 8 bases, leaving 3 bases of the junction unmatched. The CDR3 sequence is CASGTSGRLSYEQYF. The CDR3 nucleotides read TGTGCCAGCGGGACTAGCGGGAGGTTATCCTACGAGCAGTACTTC.

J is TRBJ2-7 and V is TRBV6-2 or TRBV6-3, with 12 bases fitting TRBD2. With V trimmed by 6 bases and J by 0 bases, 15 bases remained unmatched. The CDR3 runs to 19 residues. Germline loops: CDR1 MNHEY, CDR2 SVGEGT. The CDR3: CASRGQTSGSGMGSYEQYF. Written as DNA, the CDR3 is TGTGCCAGCAGGGGACAGACTAGCGGGAGTGGAATGGGCTCCTACGAGCAGTACTTC.

The CDR3 region has the DNA TGTGCCAGCTCAAGGTCCCCTACTAGCGGGGGGGCCACAGATACGCAGTATTTT. This encodes CASSRSPTSGGATDTQYF. The chain has TRBV18 and TRBJ2-3, with 13 nucleotides matching TRBD2. The V segment lost 5 bases and the J segment 2 bases; nucleotides outside the gene matches: 10. The CDR3 runs 18 residues. Germline CDR1 and CDR2: KGHSH and LQKENI.

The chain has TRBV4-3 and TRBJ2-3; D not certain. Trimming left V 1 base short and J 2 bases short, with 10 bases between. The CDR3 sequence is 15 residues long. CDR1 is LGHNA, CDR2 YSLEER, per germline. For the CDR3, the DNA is TGCGCCAGCAGCCAAGCCATACTCAACACAGATACGCAGTATTTT. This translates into CASSQAILNTDTQYF.

The chain's CDR3 is CASSSTRAGQPQHF. CDR3 nucleotides: TGTGCCAGCAGCTCCACTCGGGCCGGGCAGCCCCAGCATTTT. This chain joins TRBV11-2 and TRBJ1-5; D gene unclear. The germline V gene encodes CDR1 SGHAT and CDR2 FQNNGV. The ends were cut back, 4 bases at V and 7 bases at J, with 14 bases in the middle. This CDR3 comprises 14 residues. The whole variable domain, remainder taken from reference TRBV11-2 and TRBJ1-5, is EAGVAQSPRYKIIEKRQSVAFWCNPISGHATLYWYQQILGQGPKLLIQFQNNGVVDDSQLPKDRFSAERLKGVDSTLKIQPAKLEDSAVYLCASSSTRAGQPQHFGDGTRLSIL.

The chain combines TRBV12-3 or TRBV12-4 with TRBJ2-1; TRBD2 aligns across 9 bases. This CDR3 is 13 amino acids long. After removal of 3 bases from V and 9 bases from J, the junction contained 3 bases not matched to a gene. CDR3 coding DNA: TGTGCCAGCAGTTTGGGGCGGGAGGGTGAGCAGTTCTTC. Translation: CASSLGREGEQFF.

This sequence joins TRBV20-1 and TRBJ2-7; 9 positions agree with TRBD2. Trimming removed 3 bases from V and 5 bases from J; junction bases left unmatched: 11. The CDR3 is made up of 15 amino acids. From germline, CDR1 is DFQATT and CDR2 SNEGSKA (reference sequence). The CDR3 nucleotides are TGCAGTGCTAGTTCGACGCGGGGGGGGATACACGAGCAGTACTTC. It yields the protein CSASSTRGGIHEQYF.

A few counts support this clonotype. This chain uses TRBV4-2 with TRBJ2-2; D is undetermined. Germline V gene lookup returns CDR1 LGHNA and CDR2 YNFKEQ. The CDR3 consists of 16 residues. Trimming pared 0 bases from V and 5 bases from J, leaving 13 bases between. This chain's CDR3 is CASSQEPRALTGELFF. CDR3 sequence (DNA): TGTGCCAGCAGCCAAGAACCCAGAGCGTTAACCGGGGAGCTGTTTTTT.

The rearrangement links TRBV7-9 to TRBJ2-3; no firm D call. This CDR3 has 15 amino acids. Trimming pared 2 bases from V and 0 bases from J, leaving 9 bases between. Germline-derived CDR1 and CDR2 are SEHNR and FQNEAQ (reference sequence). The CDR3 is CASSLTFSSTDTQYF. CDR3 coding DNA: TGTGCCAGCAGCTTAACTTTTTCCAGCACAGATACGCAGTATTTT.

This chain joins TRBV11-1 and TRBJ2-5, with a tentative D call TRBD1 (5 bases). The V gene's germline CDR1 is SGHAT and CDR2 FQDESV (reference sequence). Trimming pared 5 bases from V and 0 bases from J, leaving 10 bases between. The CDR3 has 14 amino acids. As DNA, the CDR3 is TGTGCCAGCAGCCCCTCAGGGTACCAAGAGACCCAGTACTTC. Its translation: CASSPSGYQETQYF.

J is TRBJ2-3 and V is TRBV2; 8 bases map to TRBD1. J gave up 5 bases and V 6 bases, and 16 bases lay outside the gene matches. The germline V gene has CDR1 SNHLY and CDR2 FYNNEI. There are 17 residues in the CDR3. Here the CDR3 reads CASSDRRLQGGEDTQYF. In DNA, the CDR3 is TGTGCCAGCAGCGATAGGCGGCTACAGGGGGGAGAAGATACGCAGTATTTT. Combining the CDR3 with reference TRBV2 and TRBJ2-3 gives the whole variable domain EPEVTQTPSHQVTQMGQEVILRCVPISNHLYFYWYRQILGQKVEFLVSFYNNEISEKSEIFDDQFSVERPDGSNFTLKIRSTKLEDSAMYFCASSDRRLQGGEDTQYFGPGTRLTVL.

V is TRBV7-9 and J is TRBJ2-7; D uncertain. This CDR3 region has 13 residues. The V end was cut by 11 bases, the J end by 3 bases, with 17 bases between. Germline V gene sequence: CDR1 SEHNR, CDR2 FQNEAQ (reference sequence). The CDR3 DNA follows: TGTGCCGTTTCGGGTGGTCAGCTCTACGAGCAGTACTTC. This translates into CAVSGGQLYEQYF.

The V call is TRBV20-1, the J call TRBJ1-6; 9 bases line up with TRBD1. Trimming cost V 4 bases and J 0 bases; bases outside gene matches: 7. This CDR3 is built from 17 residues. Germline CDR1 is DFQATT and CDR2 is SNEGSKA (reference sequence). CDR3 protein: CSANSGTGNSYNSPLHF. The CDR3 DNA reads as TGCAGTGCTAACTCCGGGACAGGGAACTCCTATAATTCACCCCTCCACTTT.

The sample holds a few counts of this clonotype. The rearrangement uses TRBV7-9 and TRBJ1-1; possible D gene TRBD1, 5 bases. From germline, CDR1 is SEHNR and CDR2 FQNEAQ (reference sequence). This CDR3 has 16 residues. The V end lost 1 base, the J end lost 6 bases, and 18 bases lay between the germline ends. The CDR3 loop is CASSLGDLVGVAEAFF. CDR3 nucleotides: TGTGCCAGCAGCTTAGGGGATCTGGTGGGGGTCGCTGAAGCTTTCTTT.

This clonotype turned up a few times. CDR3 DNA: TGTGCCAGCAGTTTAATACAGGAAAATCAGCCCCAGCATTTT. Its protein product is CASSLIQENQPQHF. This sequence joins TRBV28 and TRBJ1-5; maybe TRBD1 (5 bases). Germline-derived CDR1 and CDR2 are MDHEN and SYDVKM. This CDR3 has 14 residues. The V and J ends lost 2 bases and 4 bases respectively, with 9 bases between them.

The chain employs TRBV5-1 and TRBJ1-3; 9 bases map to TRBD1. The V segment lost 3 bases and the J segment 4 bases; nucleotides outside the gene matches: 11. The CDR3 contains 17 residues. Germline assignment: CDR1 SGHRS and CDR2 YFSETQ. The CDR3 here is CASSWTRDRVSGNTIYF. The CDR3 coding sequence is TGCGCCAGCAGCTGGACCCGGGACAGGGTTTCCGGAAACACCATATATTTT.

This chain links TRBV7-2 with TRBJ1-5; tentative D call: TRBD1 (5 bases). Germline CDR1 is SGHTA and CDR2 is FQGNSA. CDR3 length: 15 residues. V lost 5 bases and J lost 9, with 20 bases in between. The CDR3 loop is CASSLHQGRMGPQHF. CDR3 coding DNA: TGTGCCAGCAGCCTCCACCAGGGACGTATGGGGCCCCAGCATTTT.

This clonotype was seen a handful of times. The CDR3, as DNA: TGTGCCAGCAGTTACTCGCGTACGTCGGCCCTCCACTTT. It codes for CASSYSRTSALHF. The rearrangement joins TRBV6-2 or TRBV6-3 to TRBJ1-6; D is uncertain. There are 13 residues in the CDR3. V dropped 0 bases and J dropped 14 bases, with 11 bases sitting between them. Germline V gene data show CDR1 as MNHEY and CDR2 as SVGEGT.

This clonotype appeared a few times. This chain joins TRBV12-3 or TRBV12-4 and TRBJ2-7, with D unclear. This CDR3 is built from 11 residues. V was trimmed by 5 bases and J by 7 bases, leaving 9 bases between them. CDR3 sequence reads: CASSLFEEQYF. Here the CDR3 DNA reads TGTGCCAGCAGTCTATTTGAAGAGCAGTACTTC.

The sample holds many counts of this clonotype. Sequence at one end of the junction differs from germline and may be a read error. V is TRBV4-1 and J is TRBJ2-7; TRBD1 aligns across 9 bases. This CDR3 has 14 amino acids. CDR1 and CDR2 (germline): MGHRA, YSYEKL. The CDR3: CASSPGQGSYEQYF. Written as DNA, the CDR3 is TGTGCCAGCAGCCCCGGACAGGGGTCCTACGAGCAGTACTTC.